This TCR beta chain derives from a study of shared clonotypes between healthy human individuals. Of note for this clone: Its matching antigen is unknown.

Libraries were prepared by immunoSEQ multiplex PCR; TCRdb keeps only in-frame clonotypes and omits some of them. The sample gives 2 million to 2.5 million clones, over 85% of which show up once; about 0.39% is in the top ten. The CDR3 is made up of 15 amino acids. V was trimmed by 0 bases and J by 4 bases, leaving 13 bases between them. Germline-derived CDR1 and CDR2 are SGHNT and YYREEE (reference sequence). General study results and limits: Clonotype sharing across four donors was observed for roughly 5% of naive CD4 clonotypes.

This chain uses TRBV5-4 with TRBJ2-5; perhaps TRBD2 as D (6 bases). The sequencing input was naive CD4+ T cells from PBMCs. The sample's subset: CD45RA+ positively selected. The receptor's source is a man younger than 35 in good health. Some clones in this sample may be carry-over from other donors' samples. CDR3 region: CASSLGLETVETQYF. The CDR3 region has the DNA TGTGCCAGCAGCTTGGGACTAGAAACCGTAGAGACCCAGTACTTC.